This TCR beta chain stems from a study of vaccination effects on CD4 cells after COVID-19. V gave up 4 bases and J gave up 3 bases, with 16 bases separating them. The length of the CDR3 is 16 residues. Germline V gene data show CDR1 as SGHRS and CDR2 as YFSETQ. Clones were read by immunoSEQ multiplex PCR, and TCRdb kept only the in-frame ones, dropping some. The sample lists roughly 53,000 clones, about four fifths seen once, with 5% to 7% in the top ten. With respect to this clone: The target antigen is unknown.

Antigen-specific CD4+ T cell clonotypes were called by their expansion after viral peptide-pool culture in ViraFEST. At the end of roughly ten days of culture, CD4+ T cells were isolated. Nobody among the vaccine recipients had prior SARS-CoV-2 infection (nucleocapsid antibodies were negative). The chain joins TRBV5-1 to TRBJ2-2; no clear D. The sample here was CD4+ T cells from PBMCs cultured with HCoV-OC43 spike peptides, taken before COVID-19 vaccination. Subset indicated: HCoV-OC43 spike overlapping peptide pool stimulation. The receptor comes from a human donor who received a COVID-19 vaccine. CDR3 in DNA: TGCGCCAGCAGCGCAGGATCTCTAATTTACACCGGGGAGCTGTTTTTT. Translated: CASSAGSLIYTGELFF.